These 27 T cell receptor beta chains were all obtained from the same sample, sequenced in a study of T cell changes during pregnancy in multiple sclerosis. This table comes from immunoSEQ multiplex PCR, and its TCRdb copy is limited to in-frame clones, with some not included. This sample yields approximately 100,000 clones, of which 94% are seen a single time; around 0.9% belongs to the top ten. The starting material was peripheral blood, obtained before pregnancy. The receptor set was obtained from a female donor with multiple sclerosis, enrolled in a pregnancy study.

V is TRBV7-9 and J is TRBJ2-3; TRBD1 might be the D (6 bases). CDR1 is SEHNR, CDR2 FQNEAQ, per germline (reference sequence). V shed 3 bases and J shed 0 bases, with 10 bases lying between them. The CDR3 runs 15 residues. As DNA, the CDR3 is TGTGCCAGCAGCTTTCGGGACATGAGCACAGATACGCAGTATTTT. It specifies CASSFRDMSTDTQYF.

The CDR3 loop reads CASSIGRGRSYEQYF. CDR3 sequence (DNA): TGTGCCAGTAGTATAGGCAGGGGCCGGTCGTACGAGCAGTACTTC. The chain carries TRBV19 and TRBJ2-7; possibly TRBD1 for D (6 bases). Trimming pared 1 base from V and 4 bases from J, leaving 14 bases between. There are 15 residues in the CDR3. CDR1 and CDR2 (germline): LNHDA, SQIVND (reference sequence).

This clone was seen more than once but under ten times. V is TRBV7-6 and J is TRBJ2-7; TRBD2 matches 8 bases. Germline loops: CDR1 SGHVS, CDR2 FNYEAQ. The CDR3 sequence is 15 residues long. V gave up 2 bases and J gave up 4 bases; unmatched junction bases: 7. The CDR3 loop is CASSLMETSGYEQYF. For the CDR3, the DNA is TGTGCCAGCAGCTTAATGGAAACTAGCGGATACGAGCAGTACTTC.

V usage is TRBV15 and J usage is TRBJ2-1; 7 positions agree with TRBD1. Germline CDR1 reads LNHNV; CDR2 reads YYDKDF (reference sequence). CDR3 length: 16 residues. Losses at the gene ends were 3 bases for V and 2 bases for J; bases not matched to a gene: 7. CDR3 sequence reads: CATSSRDREPYNEQFF. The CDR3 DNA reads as TGTGCCACCAGCAGCAGAGACAGGGAACCCTACAATGAGCAGTTCTTC.

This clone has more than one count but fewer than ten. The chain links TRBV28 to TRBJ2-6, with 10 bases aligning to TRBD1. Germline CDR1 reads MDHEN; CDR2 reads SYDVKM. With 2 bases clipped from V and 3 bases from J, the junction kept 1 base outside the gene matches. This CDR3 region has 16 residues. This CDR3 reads CASSLGTGDGANVLTF. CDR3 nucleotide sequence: TGTGCCAGCAGTTTAGGGACAGGGGATGGGGCCAACGTCCTGACTTTC.

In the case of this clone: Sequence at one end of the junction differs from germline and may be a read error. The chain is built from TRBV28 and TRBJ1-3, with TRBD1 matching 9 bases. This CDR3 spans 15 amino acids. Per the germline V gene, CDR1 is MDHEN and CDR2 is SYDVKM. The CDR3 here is CASGLGTGFRNTIYF. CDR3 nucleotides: TGTGCCAGCGGTTTGGGGACAGGGTTCCGAAACACCATATATTTT.

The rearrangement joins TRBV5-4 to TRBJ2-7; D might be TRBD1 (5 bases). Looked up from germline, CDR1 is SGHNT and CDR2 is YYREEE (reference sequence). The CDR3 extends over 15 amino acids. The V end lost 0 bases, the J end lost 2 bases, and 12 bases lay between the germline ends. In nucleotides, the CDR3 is TGTGCCAGCAGCTTGGAGACAGAAGCCACCTACGAGCAGTACTTC. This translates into CASSLETEATYEQYF.

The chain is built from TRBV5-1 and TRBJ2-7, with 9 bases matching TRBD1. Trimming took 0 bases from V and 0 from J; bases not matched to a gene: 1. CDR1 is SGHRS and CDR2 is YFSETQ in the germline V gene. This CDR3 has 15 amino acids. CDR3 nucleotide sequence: TGCGCCAGCAGCTTGGGGACAGGGGCCTCCTACGAGCAGTACTTC. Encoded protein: CASSLGTGASYEQYF.

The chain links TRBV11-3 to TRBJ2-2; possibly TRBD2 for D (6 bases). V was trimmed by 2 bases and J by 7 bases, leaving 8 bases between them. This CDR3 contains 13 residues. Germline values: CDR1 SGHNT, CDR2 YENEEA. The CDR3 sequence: CASSLRGIGELFF. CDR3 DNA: TGTGCCAGCAGCTTACGGGGGATCGGGGAGCTGTTTTTT.

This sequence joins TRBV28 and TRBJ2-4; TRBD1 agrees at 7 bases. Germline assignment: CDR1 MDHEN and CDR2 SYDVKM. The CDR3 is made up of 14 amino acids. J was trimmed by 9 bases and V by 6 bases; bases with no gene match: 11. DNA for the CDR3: TGTGCCAGCAGCGGAGAGGGGGCCGGGGTCATTCAGTACTTC. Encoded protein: CASSGEGAGVIQYF.

The CDR3 sequence is CASSILTGYEQYF. The CDR3 DNA reads TGTGCCAGCAGTATACTGACAGGCTACGAGCAGTACTTC. The J gene is TRBJ2-7, the V gene TRBV28; maybe TRBD1 (6 bases). V was pared by 5 bases and J by 3 bases, with 11 bases between. Germline V gene sequence: CDR1 MDHEN, CDR2 SYDVKM. CDR3 size: 13 residues.

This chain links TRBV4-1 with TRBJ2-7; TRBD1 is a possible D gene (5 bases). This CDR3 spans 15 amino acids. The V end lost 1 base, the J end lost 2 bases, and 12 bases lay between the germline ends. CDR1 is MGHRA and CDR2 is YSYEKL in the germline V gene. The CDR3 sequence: CASSQGGAGTYEQYF. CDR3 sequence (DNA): TGCGCCAGCAGCCAAGGTGGCGCAGGGACCTACGAGCAGTACTTC.

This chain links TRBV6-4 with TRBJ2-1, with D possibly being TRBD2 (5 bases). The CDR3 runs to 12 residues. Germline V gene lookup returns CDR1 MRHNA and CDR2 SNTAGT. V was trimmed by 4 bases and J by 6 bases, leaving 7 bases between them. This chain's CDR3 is CASSVEGNEQFF. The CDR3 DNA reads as TGTGCCAGCAGTGTAGAGGGCAATGAGCAGTTCTTC.

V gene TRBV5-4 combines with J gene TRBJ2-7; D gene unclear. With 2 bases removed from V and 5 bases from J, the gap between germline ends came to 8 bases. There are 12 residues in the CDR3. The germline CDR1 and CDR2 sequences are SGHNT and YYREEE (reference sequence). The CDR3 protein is CASSFYGDEQYF. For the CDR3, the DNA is TGTGCCAGCAGCTTTTATGGAGACGAGCAGTACTTC.

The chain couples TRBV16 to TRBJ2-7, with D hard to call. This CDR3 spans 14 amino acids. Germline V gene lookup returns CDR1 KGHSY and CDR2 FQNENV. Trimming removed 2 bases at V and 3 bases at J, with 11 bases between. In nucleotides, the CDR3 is TGTGCCAGCAGCCAAACATCGGGTGTCTACGAGCAGTACTTC. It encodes CASSQTSGVYEQYF.

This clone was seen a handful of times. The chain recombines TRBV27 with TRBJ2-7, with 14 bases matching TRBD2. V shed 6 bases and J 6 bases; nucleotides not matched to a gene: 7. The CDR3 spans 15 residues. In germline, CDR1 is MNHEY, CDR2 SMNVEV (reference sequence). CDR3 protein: CASSARGLAGVEQYF. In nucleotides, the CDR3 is TGTGCCAGCAGCGCCCGGGGACTAGCGGGAGTCGAGCAGTACTTC.

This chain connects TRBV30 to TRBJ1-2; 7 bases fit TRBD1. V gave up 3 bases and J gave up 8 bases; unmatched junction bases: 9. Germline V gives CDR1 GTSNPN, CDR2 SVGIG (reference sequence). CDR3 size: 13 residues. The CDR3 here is CAWRSDREQGYTF. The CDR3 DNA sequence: TGTGCCTGGAGGTCAGACAGGGAACAAGGCTACACCTTC.

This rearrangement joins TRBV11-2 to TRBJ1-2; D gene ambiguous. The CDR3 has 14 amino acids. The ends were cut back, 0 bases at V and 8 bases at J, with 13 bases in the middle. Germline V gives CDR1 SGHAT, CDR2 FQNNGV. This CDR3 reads CASSLDLTAWGYTF. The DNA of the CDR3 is TGTGCCAGCAGCTTAGATCTCACAGCTTGGGGCTACACCTTC.

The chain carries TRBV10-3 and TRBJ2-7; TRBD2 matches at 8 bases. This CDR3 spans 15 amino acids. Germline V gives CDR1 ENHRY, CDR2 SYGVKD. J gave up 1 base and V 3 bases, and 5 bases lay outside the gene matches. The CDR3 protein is CAISDISGASYEQYF. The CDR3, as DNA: TGTGCCATCAGTGATATTAGCGGGGCTTCCTACGAGCAGTACTTC.

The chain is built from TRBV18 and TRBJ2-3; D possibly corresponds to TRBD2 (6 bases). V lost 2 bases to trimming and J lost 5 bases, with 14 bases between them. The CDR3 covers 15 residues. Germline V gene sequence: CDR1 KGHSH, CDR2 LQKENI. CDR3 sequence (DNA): TGTGCCAGCTCACCAGCATTACCGCGGGAAGATACGCAGTATTTT. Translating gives CASSPALPREDTQYF.

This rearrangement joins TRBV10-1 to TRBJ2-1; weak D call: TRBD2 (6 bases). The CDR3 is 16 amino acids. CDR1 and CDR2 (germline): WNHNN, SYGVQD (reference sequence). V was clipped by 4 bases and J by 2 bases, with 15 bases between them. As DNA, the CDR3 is TGCGCCAGCAGTGGTTCTGGAGGGTCCCCCTACAATGAGCAGTTCTTC. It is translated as CASSGSGGSPYNEQFF.

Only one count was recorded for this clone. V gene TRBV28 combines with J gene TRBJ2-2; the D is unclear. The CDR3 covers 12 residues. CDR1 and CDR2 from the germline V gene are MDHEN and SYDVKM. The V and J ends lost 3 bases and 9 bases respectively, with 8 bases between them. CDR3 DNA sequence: TGTGCCAGCAGTTTGCGCGCGCGGGAGCTGTTTTTT. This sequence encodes CASSLRARELFF.

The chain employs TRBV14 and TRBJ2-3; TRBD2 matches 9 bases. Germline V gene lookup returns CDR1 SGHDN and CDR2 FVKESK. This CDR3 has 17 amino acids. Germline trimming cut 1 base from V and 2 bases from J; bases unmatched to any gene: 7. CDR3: CASSQGLIAGVTDTQYF. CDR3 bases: TGTGCCAGCAGCCAAGGGTTAATAGCGGGAGTCACAGATACGCAGTATTTT.

The CDR3 spells CASSPSGPMNTEAFF. CDR3 nucleotide sequence: TGTGCCAGCAGCCCAAGTGGGCCCATGAACACTGAAGCTTTCTTT. The chain links TRBV5-6 to TRBJ1-1; D unclear. Trimming removed 4 bases from V and 0 bases from J, with 13 bases in between. This CDR3 contains 15 residues. Looked up from germline, CDR1 is SGHDT and CDR2 is YYEEEE.

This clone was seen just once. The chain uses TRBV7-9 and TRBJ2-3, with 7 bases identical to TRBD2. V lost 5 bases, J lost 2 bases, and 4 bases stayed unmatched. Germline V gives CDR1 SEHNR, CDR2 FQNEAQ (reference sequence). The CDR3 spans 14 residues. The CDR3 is CASSPSGFTDTQYF. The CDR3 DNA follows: TGTGCCAGCAGCCCTAGCGGTTTCACAGATACGCAGTATTTT.

The CDR3 DNA is TGTGCCAGCAGCTCCCGACAGATACTCACAGATACGCAGTATTTT. Protein product: CASSSRQILTDTQYF. V is TRBV13 and J is TRBJ2-3; TRBD1 is a possible D gene (5 bases). Germline V gene data show CDR1 as PRHDT and CDR2 as FYEKMQ (reference sequence). This CDR3 region has 15 residues. V shed 4 bases and J shed 2 bases, with 13 bases lying between them.

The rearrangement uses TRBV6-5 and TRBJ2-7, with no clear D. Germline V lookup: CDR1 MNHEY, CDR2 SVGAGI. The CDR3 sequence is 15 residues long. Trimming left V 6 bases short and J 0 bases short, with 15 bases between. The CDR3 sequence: CASSRPKYGSYEQYF. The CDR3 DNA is TGTGCCAGCAGCCGCCCCAAGTACGGCTCCTACGAGCAGTACTTC.